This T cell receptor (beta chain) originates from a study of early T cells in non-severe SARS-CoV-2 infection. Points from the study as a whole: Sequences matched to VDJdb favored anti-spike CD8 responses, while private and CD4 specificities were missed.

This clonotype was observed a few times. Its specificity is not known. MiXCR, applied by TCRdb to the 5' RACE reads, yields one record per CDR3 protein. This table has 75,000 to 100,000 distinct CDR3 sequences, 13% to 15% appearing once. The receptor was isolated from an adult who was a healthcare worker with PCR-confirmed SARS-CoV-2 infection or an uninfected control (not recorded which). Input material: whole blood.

The CDR3 region has the DNA TGTGCCAGCAGTTCTCCCGGACACGGCAATCAGCCCCAGCATTTT. It codes for CASSSPGHGNQPQHF. This chain joins TRBV12-3 or TRBV12-4 and TRBJ1-5, with a weak D call TRBD1 (5 bases). Between the trimmed V and J ends, which lost 4 bases and 2 bases, there was a span of 12 bases. The CDR3 totals 15 residues.